There are a few counts of the clone carrying this T cell receptor (beta chain). The data were taken from a study of response to subunit inactivated influenza vaccine. The V end lost 5 bases, the J end lost 2 bases, and 8 bases lay between the germline ends. Germline CDR1 and CDR2: MNHEY and SMNVEV (reference sequence). The CDR3 totals 13 residues. TCRdb used MiXCR to reprocess the RT-PCR reads, holding one entry per CDR3 protein. The sample lists some 600,000 distinct CDR3 sequences, 11% to 15% seen once, with approximately 7.6% in the top ten. The sequence came from a middle-aged man who received an inactivated influenza vaccine. This chain connects TRBV27 to TRBJ2-3; D unclear. The specimen was PBMCs from blood, collected approximately 15 days before vaccination. CDR3: CASSPMPTDTQYF. Here the CDR3 DNA reads TGTGCCAGCAGTCCTATGCCCACAGATACGCAGTATTTT.